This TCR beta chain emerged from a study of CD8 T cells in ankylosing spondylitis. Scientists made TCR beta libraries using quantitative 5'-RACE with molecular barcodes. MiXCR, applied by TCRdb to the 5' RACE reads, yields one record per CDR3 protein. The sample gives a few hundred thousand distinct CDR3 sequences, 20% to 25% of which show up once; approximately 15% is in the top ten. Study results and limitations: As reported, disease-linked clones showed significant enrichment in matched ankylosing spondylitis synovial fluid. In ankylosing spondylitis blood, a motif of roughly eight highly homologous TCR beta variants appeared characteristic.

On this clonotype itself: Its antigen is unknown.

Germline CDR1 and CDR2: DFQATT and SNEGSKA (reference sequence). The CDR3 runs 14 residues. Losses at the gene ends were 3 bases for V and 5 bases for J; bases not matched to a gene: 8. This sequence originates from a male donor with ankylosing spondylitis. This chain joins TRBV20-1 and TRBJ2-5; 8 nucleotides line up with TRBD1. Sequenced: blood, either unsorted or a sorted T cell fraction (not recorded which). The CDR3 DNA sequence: TGCAGTGCTAGTCCAGGGGGCGCCGGGGAGACCCAGTACTTC. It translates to CSASPGGAGETQYF.